The 10 T cell receptor beta chains below come from one sample, sequenced in a study of T cell responses to AZD1222 COVID-19 vaccine. Sequencing used immunoSEQ multiplex PCR; TCRdb keeps in-frame clones, though not all of them. The sample lists fewer than 180,000 clones; 90% were seen once. Specimen: peripheral blood, collected 28 days after the second AZD1222 dose. Source of these receptors: an adult who received the AZD1222 COVID-19 vaccine.

The rearrangement links TRBV15 to TRBJ1-2, with 7 bases fitting TRBD1. V was pared by 0 bases and J by 5 bases, with 9 bases of the junction left unmatched. In germline, CDR1 is LNHNV, CDR2 YYDKDF (reference sequence). The CDR3 loop spans 16 amino acids. The CDR3 sequence: CATSRDRGGGKYGYTF. As DNA, the CDR3 is TGTGCCACCAGCAGAGATCGAGGAGGGGGCAAGTATGGCTACACCTTC.

V and J are TRBV18 and TRBJ2-5, with 7 bases lining up with TRBD1. V gave up 1 base and J gave up 5 bases; unmatched junction bases: 7. The CDR3 covers 15 residues. In germline, CDR1 is KGHSH, CDR2 LQKENI. The CDR3 DNA sequence: TGTGCCAGCTCACCACAACGAGTAGGGGGCGAGACCCAGTACTTC. Protein: CASSPQRVGGETQYF.

The gene calls are TRBV5-4 and TRBJ2-2; no clear D. The CDR3 is 13 residues long. The germline gives CDR1 SGHNT, CDR2 YYREEE (reference sequence). Trimming stripped 0 bases from V and 6 bases from J, with 6 bases between. CDR3 residues: CASSLVGSGELFF. In DNA form, the CDR3 reads TGTGCCAGCAGCTTGGTGGGGTCCGGGGAGCTGTTTTTT.

V gene TRBV27 combines with J gene TRBJ2-1; the match to TRBD2 covers 10 bases. The CDR3 is 18 residues long. Germline V gene lookup returns CDR1 MNHEY and CDR2 SMNVEV (reference sequence). The trim removed 5 bases at V and 8 bases at J, leaving 18 bases unmatched. CDR3 protein: CASSGTEVLAGDWDEQFF. CDR3 DNA: TGTGCCAGCAGTGGGACAGAGGTTCTAGCGGGAGATTGGGATGAGCAGTTCTTC.

The CDR3 DNA reads TGTGCCAGCAGTCCCGGGACAGGTAGCACAGATACGCAGTATTTT. It encodes CASSPGTGSTDTQYF. V is TRBV6-2 or TRBV6-3 and J is TRBJ2-3, with TRBD1 matching over 8 bases. The CDR3 is made up of 15 amino acids. Germline CDR1 MNHEY, CDR2 SVGEGT. V trimming: 5 bases; J trimming: 0 bases; junction bases outside the gene matches: 4.

The chain couples TRBV19 to TRBJ1-4; a possible D gene is TRBD1 (5 bases). Per germline, CDR1 LNHDA and CDR2 SQIVND (reference sequence). The CDR3 has 15 residues. The V and J ends lost 6 bases and 0 bases respectively, with 11 bases between them. The CDR3 here is CASRVRGPTNEKLFF. The CDR3 DNA sequence: TGTGCCAGTAGAGTCCGGGGACCAACTAATGAAAAACTGTTTTTT.

In regard to this clone: Other DNA sequences from this sample encode an identical CDR3 as well. The J gene is TRBJ2-7, the V gene TRBV4-1; 12 bases are a match to TRBD1. The V gene end was trimmed by 4 bases and the J gene end by 4 bases; junction bases not matched to a gene: 8. Looked up from germline, CDR1 is MGHRA and CDR2 is YSYEKL. This CDR3 contains 16 residues. CDR3 nucleotide sequence: TGCGCCAGCAGCCGCGCCGGGACAGGGGGCGGGTACGAGCAGTACTTC. Its protein is CASSRAGTGGGYEQYF.

This sequence joins TRBV3-1 (or the pseudogene TRBV3-2) and TRBJ1-5; D is possibly TRBD1 (6 bases). Germline loops: CDR1 LGHDT, CDR2 YNNKEL (reference sequence). The V end lost 0 bases, the J end lost 3 bases, and 9 bases lay between the germline ends. This CDR3 has 15 amino acids. The CDR3 DNA reads TGTGCCAGCAGCCAAGATGGGGGGGCCAATCAGCCCCAGCATTTT. Translating it yields CASSQDGGANQPQHF.

The chain has TRBV7-9 and TRBJ1-1, with D tentatively TRBD1 (6 bases). This CDR3 is built from 16 residues. In germline, CDR1 is SEHNR, CDR2 FQNEAQ (reference sequence). V was clipped by 1 base and J by 2 bases, with 14 bases between them. This chain's CDR3 is CASSLDLAQGNTEAFF. CDR3 DNA sequence: TGTGCCAGCAGCTTAGACTTAGCACAGGGTAACACTGAAGCTTTCTTT.

The chain joins TRBV11-3 to TRBJ2-2; TRBD1 might be the D (5 bases). V was clipped by 5 bases and J by 5 bases, with 9 bases between them. CDR1 is SGHNT and CDR2 is YENEEA in the germline V gene. This CDR3 is 13 amino acids long. The CDR3 coding sequence is TGTGCCAGCAGCGACAGAGGTACCGGGGAGCTGTTTTTT. Translating it yields CASSDRGTGELFF.